The source of this T cell receptor (beta chain) is a study of early T cells in non-severe SARS-CoV-2 infection. Turning to the study itself: Chains from this unsorted whole-blood bulk RNA could not be paired.

CDR3 length: 13 residues. Trimming removed 5 bases at V and 1 base at J, with 8 bases between. The germline gives CDR1 KGHSH, CDR2 LQKENI. Study-wide results and caveats: Matching with VDJdb favored anti-spike CD8 responses (missing private and CD4 specificities).

The library protocol tagged individual cDNA molecules with unique molecular identifiers. TCRdb re-called the 5' RACE reads through MiXCR, storing one row per CDR3 protein. The repertoire has more than 20,000 distinct CDR3 sequences, roughly 6% of them found once; the top ten carry less than 3%. This clonotype was counted at least ten times. Its target is unknown. This clonotype originated in an adult who was a healthcare worker with PCR-confirmed SARS-CoV-2 infection or an uninfected control (not recorded which). Material: whole blood. The gene calls are TRBV18 and TRBJ1-1; no clear D gene. CDR3 nucleotides: TGTGCCAGCTCAGAGGTCTCGAACACTGAAGCTTTCTTT. This translates into CASSEVSNTEAFF.